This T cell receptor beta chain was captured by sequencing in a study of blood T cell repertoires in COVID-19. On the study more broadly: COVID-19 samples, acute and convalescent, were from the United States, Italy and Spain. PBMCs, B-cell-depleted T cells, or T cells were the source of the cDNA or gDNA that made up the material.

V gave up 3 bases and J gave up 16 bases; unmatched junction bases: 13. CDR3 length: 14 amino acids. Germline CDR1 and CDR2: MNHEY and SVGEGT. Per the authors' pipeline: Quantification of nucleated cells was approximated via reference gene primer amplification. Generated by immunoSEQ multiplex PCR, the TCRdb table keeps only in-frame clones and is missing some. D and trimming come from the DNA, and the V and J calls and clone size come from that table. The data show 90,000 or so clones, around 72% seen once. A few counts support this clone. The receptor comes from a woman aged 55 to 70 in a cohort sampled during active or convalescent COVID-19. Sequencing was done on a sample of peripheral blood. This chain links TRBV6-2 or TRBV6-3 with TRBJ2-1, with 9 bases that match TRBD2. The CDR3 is CASSYAGTSSNQFF. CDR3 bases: TGTGCCAGCAGTTATGCCGGGACTAGCTCAAACCAATTCTTC.